This T cell receptor beta chain is from a study of shared clonotypes between healthy human individuals. Broader study findings: Relative to clonotypes present in all four donors, those not shared had lower generation probabilities. The study sampled only blood, and tissue repertoires likely differ.

Each subset's genomic DNA was split evenly across several immunoSEQ plates. As originally analysed: Filtering was not the same, since immunoSEQ gave junction-only sequences without quality scores. TCRdb keeps only in-frame clones here, not all; method: immunoSEQ multiplex PCR. V, J and clone size derive from that table, while D and trimming were established from the DNA sequence. The repertoire holds approximately 2.5 million clones, around 94% seen once, with about 0.13% in the top ten. A remark on this clone: Antigen unknown.

The receptor comes from a man between 18 and 29 years old in good health. The sequenced sample was naive CD4+ T cells sorted from blood. Subset given: CD45RA+ positively selected.

This CDR3 is CAWNREEPGANVLTF. In DNA form, the CDR3 reads TGTGCCTGGAACCGGGAAGAGCCTGGGGCCAACGTCCTGACTTTC. The chain links TRBV30 to TRBJ2-6, with D maybe TRBD2 (5 bases). The CDR3 spans 15 residues. The germline V and J ends were trimmed by 4 bases and 2 bases, with 12 bases remaining between them. Germline-derived CDR1 and CDR2 are GTSNPN and SVGIG (reference sequence).